The entry that follows covers one TCR beta chain sequence. What it recognizes is unknown. The germline gene is not matched at one end of the junction; a read error may be the cause. Germline V gene sequence: CDR1 SSHAT, CDR2 FNYEAQ (reference sequence). The CDR3 consists of 14 residues. The sample originates from a study of CD8 T cells in Susac syndrome. Broader study findings: The study conceded that its TCR sequencing and HLA analysis involved relatively few individuals.

Negative magnetic isolation gave CD8+ and CD4+ cells; FACS enriched CD8+ TEMRA. RNA, at about 0.5 to 1 ug, was reverse transcribed with random hexamers. Amplification of TCR beta CDR3 across 54 Vbeta and 13 Jbeta was performed with immunoSEQ multiplex PCR. TCRdb independently ran MiXCR on the immunoSEQ multiplex PCR reads; one entry per CDR3 protein. The sample has about 300,000 distinct CDR3 sequences, roughly nine tenths seen once; the top ten hold about 0.063%. The source material was CD4+ T cells from PBMCs. J is TRBJ2-3 and V is TRBV7-7, with 10 bases identical to TRBD1. This sequence was found in a human donor with multiple sclerosis. The CDR3 DNA is TGTGCTAGCAGCTTGGACAGGGGGGCAGATACGCAGTATTTT. It is translated as CASSLDRGADTQYF.